A single sample gave rise to the 11 T cell receptor beta chains below, sequenced in a study of blood T cell repertoires in COVID-19. Libraries were prepared by immunoSEQ multiplex PCR; TCRdb keeps only in-frame clonotypes and omits some of them. The sample consists of 60,000 to 75,000 clones, approximately 91% of them appearing once. Sequencing used peripheral blood. The source is a human donor in a cohort sampled during active COVID-19.

The chain recombines TRBV6-5 with TRBJ2-7; D is possibly TRBD1 (6 bases). The ends were cut back, 5 bases at V and 3 bases at J, with 14 bases in the middle. Germline CDR1 and CDR2: MNHEY and SVGAGI. CDR3 length: 14 residues. As DNA, the CDR3 is TGTGCCAGCAGTAAGAGACAGGAGATCTACGAGCAGTACTTC. It translates to CASSKRQEIYEQYF.

The J gene is TRBJ1-2, the V gene TRBV29-1, with D possibly matching TRBD1 (6 bases). Trimming shortened V by 1 base and J by 8 bases, and 11 bases separated the two germline ends. Looked up from germline, CDR1 is SQVTM and CDR2 is ANQGSEA. The CDR3 has 12 amino acids. DNA for the CDR3: TGCAGCGTTGAAGTGGGGGCATGGGGCTACACCTTC. Its protein product is CSVEVGAWGYTF.

The V call is TRBV15, the J call TRBJ2-7; weak D call: TRBD2 (6 bases). Germline CDR1 LNHNV, CDR2 YYDKDF (reference sequence). The CDR3 contains 14 residues. Trimming took off 5 bases at V and 2 bases at J, with 13 bases between the two ends. The CDR3 here is CATSSTPGAYEQYF. CDR3 bases: TGTGCCACCAGCTCTACTCCGGGGGCCTACGAGCAGTACTTC.

The chain has TRBV11-2 and TRBJ1-2, with D possibly matching TRBD1 (5 bases). V lost 0 bases, J lost 4 bases, and 12 bases lay in between. The CDR3 runs 15 residues. Germline CDR1 and CDR2: SGHAT and FQNNGV. CDR3: CASSLDRGVTYGYTF. The DNA of the CDR3 is TGTGCCAGCAGCTTAGATCGGGGGGTCACCTATGGCTACACCTTC.

In DNA, the CDR3 is TGTGCCAGTAGGCCGGGAGTAACAGATACGCAGTATTTT. This translates into CASRPGVTDTQYF. This rearrangement joins TRBV19 to TRBJ2-3, with D perhaps TRBD2 (6 bases). In germline, CDR1 is LNHDA, CDR2 SQIVND (reference sequence). V lost 6 bases and J lost 3, with 10 bases in between. The CDR3 runs to 13 residues.

This chain joins TRBV9 and TRBJ1-1; D not certain. Trimming removed 4 bases from V and 7 bases from J, with 17 bases in between. The CDR3 is 14 amino acids. Germline CDR1 is SGDLS and CDR2 is YYNGEE. In nucleotides, the CDR3 is TGTGCCAGCAGCCCTTCCGCCCCGACGGGTGAAGCTTTCTTT. Translated: CASSPSAPTGEAFF.

The rearrangement uses TRBV11-2 and TRBJ2-1; 8 bases align to TRBD2. Germline loops: CDR1 SGHAT, CDR2 FQNNGV. With V trimmed by 3 bases and J by 0 bases, 13 bases remained unmatched. There are 19 residues in the CDR3. The CDR3 loop is CASSLTFTSGQSSYNEQFF. The CDR3 DNA is TGTGCCAGCAGCTTGACATTCACTAGCGGACAGAGCTCCTACAATGAGCAGTTCTTC.

This clone has a handful of counts. The chain recombines TRBV18 with TRBJ2-7, with a weak D call TRBD1 (6 bases). Per germline, CDR1 KGHSH and CDR2 LQKENI. The CDR3 length is 15 residues. V was clipped by 4 bases and J by 2 bases, with 15 bases between them. CDR3 protein: CASSQVPGATYEQYF. The CDR3 DNA is TGTGCCAGCTCACAGGTTCCAGGGGCGACCTACGAGCAGTACTTC.

CDR3 sequence: CASSIGGDRGPDSGANVLTF. The DNA of the CDR3 is TGTGCCAGTAGTATAGGAGGTGACAGGGGCCCTGACTCTGGGGCCAACGTCCTGACTTTC. The chain employs TRBV19 and TRBJ2-6; 8 bases fit TRBD1. J gave up 0 bases and V 1 base, and 11 bases lay outside the gene matches. From germline, CDR1 is LNHDA and CDR2 SQIVND (reference sequence). The CDR3 totals 20 residues.

The DNA for the CDR3 is TGTGCCAGCAGCCAAGATCCGGGGGTTCAAGGTGAAAAACTGTTTTTT. Translated: CASSQDPGVQGEKLFF. The chain joins TRBV14 to TRBJ1-4, with D perhaps matching TRBD1 (5 bases). Trimming stripped 0 bases from V and 7 bases from J, with 15 bases between. This CDR3 has 16 amino acids. Per the germline V gene, CDR1 is SGHDN and CDR2 is FVKESK.

This clone was recorded once. V usage is TRBV10-3 and J usage is TRBJ2-1; 9 bases are shared with TRBD1. This CDR3 comprises 14 residues. The germline V gene encodes CDR1 ENHRY and CDR2 SYGVKD. V shed 3 bases, J shed 9 bases, and the junction held 6 bases outside the gene matches. This CDR3 reads CAISDGTGIGEQFF. Written as DNA, the CDR3 is TGTGCCATCAGTGACGGGACAGGGATTGGTGAGCAGTTCTTC.